Listed below are T cell receptor beta chains from one sample, sequenced in a study of blood T cell repertoires in COVID-19. Sequencing used immunoSEQ multiplex PCR; TCRdb keeps in-frame clones, though not all of them. The sample includes some 220,000 clones, 85% of them seen just once. The sample comprised peripheral blood. These receptors were taken from a woman aged 70-85 years with COVID-19, enrolled during active disease. The CDR3 runs from the conserved cysteine through the conserved F or W. A D gene is named only where the DNA matches it firmly. Only part of the rows carry a size: once, few, many, or a class if the clone is expanded.

V,size,D,J,DNA,CDR3
TRBV18,few,TRBD2,TRBJ2-2,TGTGCCAGCTCAACCGGGGGGGACACTGCACTCGAGGGGCTGTTTTTT,CASSTGGDTALEGLFF
TRBV6-5,NA,NA,TRBJ1-1,TGTGCCAGCAGAGAGACAGGGAACACTGAAGCTTTCTTT,CASRETGNTEAFF
TRBV7-3,few,TRBD2,TRBJ2-5,TGTGCCAGCAGCTTATCTAGCGGGGGGGCGTCGGAGACCCAGTACTTC,CASSLSSGGASETQYF
TRBV11-3,NA,NA,TRBJ2-2,TGTGCCAGCAGCTTAGGACAGACTAACACCGGGGAGCTGTTTTTT,CASSLGQTNTGELFF
TRBV19,NA,NA,TRBJ1-4,TGTGCCAGTAGTTGGTGGAAAGAGGCCAATGAAAAACTGTTTTTT,CASSWWKEANEKLFF
TRBV7-2,NA,TRBD2,TRBJ2-5,TGTGCCAGCAGCCTACTCCCTGGGAGGGCGGGAGAGACCCAGTACTTC,CASSLLPGRAGETQYF
TRBV7-9,NA,NA,TRBJ2-1,TGTGCCAGCAGCCGGACACTTTGGGGCAATGAGCAGTTCTTC,CASSRTLWGNEQFF
TRBV6-1,NA,NA,TRBJ2-2,TGTGCCAGCAGTGAAGTCAGGGCCGGGTCCGGGGAGCTGTTTTTT,CASSEVRAGSGELFF
TRBV11-3,NA,TRBD1,TRBJ1-1,TGTGCCAGCAGCCCGGCTCCCACAGGGGCAGGAGCTTTCTTT,CASSPAPTGAGAFF
TRBV19,NA,TRBD1,TRBJ1-5,TGTGCCAGTAGTGGGGGGACAGGAAAAAGCAATCAGCCCCAGCATTTT,CASSGGTGKSNQPQHF
TRBV4-3,NA,NA,TRBJ1-1,TGCGCCAGCAGCCAAGATCGTTGGTTCCAGGGCGAAGCTTTCTTT,CASSQDRWFQGEAFF
TRBV5-4,NA,TRBD1,TRBJ2-5,TGTGCCAGCAGCTCCCGGGACAGAGAGACCCAGTACTTC,CASSSRDRETQYF
TRBV30,NA,NA,TRBJ1-1,TGTGCCTGGAGTGCACGGACATCCGTGAACACTGAAGCTTTCTTT,CAWSARTSVNTEAFF
TRBV6-6,NA,TRBD1,TRBJ1-4,TGTGCCAGCAGGAGGACAGGCGCTACAACTAATGAAAAACTGTTTTTT,CASRRTGATTNEKLFF
TRBV7-8,NA,NA,TRBJ2-5,TGTGCCAGCAGCCAGAGAGGTGCGGGGCAAGAGACCCAGTACTTC,CASSQRGAGQETQYF
TRBV13,NA,NA,TRBJ1-2,TGTGCCAGCAGCTTAGAAATGACACAAACTAGCTATGGCTACACCTTC,CASSLEMTQTSYGYTF
TRBV20-1,NA,NA,TRBJ1-2,TGCAGTGCTAGAGACAGCTATGGCTACACCTTC,CSARDSYGYTF
TRBV19,NA,NA,TRBJ1-1,TGTGCCAGTAGTTTAACATTGAACACTGAAGCTTTCTTT,CASSLTLNTEAFF
TRBV19,NA,NA,TRBJ1-5,TGTGCCAGTACTCCCTGGGGGGGCCTCGGGGTTAATCAGCCCCAGCATTTT,CASTPWGGLGVNQPQHF
TRBV6-2/TRBV6-3,NA,NA,TRBJ2-1,TGTGCCAGCAGTCTACAGGGAAAGGTTGAGTTCTTC,CASSLQGKVEFF
TRBV7-3,NA,NA,TRBJ2-2,TGTGCCAGCAACAATGGGGGCCCGAACACCGGGGAGCTGTTTTTT,CASNNGGPNTGELFF
TRBV2,NA,TRBD1,TRBJ1-1,TGTGCGACAGGGCCCCCCCAGAACACTGAAGCTTTCTTT,CATGPPQNTEAFF
TRBV7-2,once,TRBD2,TRBJ2-1,TGTGCCAGCAGCTGGGGGGGTAGCGGTTACAATGAGCAGTTCTTC,CASSWGGSGYNEQFF
TRBV6-4,NA,NA,TRBJ2-1,TGTGCCAGCAGTGACGTGTCGGGTTTGGAGCAGTTCTTC,CASSDVSGLEQFF
TRBV29-1,NA,TRBD1,TRBJ1-1,TGCAGCGGACAGACAGGGGCCAACACTGAAGCTTTCTTT,CSGQTGANTEAFF
TRBV3-1/TRBV3-2,NA,NA,TRBJ2-7,TGTGCCAGCAGCCAAGATAACTACCTCGAGCAGTACTTC,CASSQDNYLEQYF
TRBV5-5,once,NA,TRBJ1-6,TGTGCCAGCAGCGTCGGACAGAAAAATTCACCCCTCCACTTT,CASSVGQKNSPLHF
TRBV6-5,NA,NA,TRBJ1-2,TGTGCCAGCAGGGTCTCCCAGGGATATGGCTACACCTTC,CASRVSQGYGYTF
TRBV6-2/TRBV6-3,NA,TRBD2,TRBJ2-3,TGTGCCAGCAGTTACTCTCCGGGTAGCGGGGTGAGAGATACGCAGTATTTT,CASSYSPGSGVRDTQYF
TRBV5-4,NA,TRBD1,TRBJ1-2,TGTGCCAGCAACTTATGGACAGGAGACTATGGCTACACCTTC,CASNLWTGDYGYTF
TRBV6-1,once,TRBD1,TRBJ1-5,TGTGCCAGCAGTGAACAGGGGGCGTATCAGCCCCAGCATTTT,CASSEQGAYQPQHF
TRBV6-1,NA,NA,TRBJ2-1,TGTGCCAGCAGTGACAGGGGAGGGTCCTACAATGAGCAGTTCTTC,CASSDRGGSYNEQFF
TRBV21-1,NA,NA,TRBJ1-6,TGTGCCAGCCAAGTGACCTCAGGGGGCGAGAATTCACCCCTCCACTTT,CASQVTSGGENSPLHF
TRBV19,NA,TRBD2,TRBJ2-7,TGTGCCAGTAGTATGGGACTAGCGGGAGCCCACGAGCAGTACTTC,CASSMGLAGAHEQYF
TRBV5-1,NA,TRBD2,TRBJ2-7,TGCGCCAGCACATCGACTAGCGGGTCCTACGAGCAGTACTTC,CASTSTSGSYEQYF
TRBV19,NA,TRBD2,TRBJ2-2,TGTGCCAGTAGTATGGGGGCGGGAGGCTGGAACACCGGGGAGCTGTTTTTT,CASSMGAGGWNTGELFF
TRBV4-2,NA,NA,TRBJ1-1,TGTGCCAGCAGCCAAGATCGAGCCGGGGTAGGCACTGAAGCTTTCTTT,CASSQDRAGVGTEAFF
TRBV9,NA,NA,TRBJ2-6,TGTGCCAGCAGCCCTCAGGGAACCGGGGCCAACGTCCTGACTTTC,CASSPQGTGANVLTF
TRBV23-1,once,TRBD1,TRBJ2-1,TGCGCCAGCAGTCAAAGGGCAGGGGGCTTTATAAATGAGCAGTTCTTC,CASSQRAGGFINEQFF
TRBV3-1/TRBV3-2,NA,NA,TRBJ1-2,TGTGCCAGCAGCCAAGGGCAGGTTTCTTATGGCTACACCTTC,CASSQGQVSYGYTF
TRBV3-1/TRBV3-2,NA,TRBD1,TRBJ2-7,TGTGCCAGCAGCCAGGACAGGGGCCCCTACGAGCAGTACTTC,CASSQDRGPYEQYF
TRBV6-5,NA,NA,TRBJ1-5,TGTGCCAGCAGTTCAGTGGAGGGTTTTGGGCCCCAGCATTTT,CASSSVEGFGPQHF
TRBV6-2/TRBV6-3,NA,NA,TRBJ1-1,TGTGCCAGCAGTTACGGCCAGCGAAGCACTGAAGCTTTCTTT,CASSYGQRSTEAFF
TRBV2,NA,NA,TRBJ1-2,TGTGCCAGCAGTGAGCTCAGGGGAACGAGCGGCTACACCTTC,CASSELRGTSGYTF
TRBV19,NA,TRBD2,TRBJ2-1,TGTGCCAGTAGTATAGGTGGACTAGGGGACAATGAGCAGTTCTTC,CASSIGGLGDNEQFF